The TCR beta chain described here comes from a study of blood T cell repertoires in COVID-19 (dated by TCRdb to about 2020). Study-level background: The collaborator samples originated in the United States, Italy and Spain and spanned the acute and convalescent phases of COVID-19. The prospective study material was composed of cDNA or gDNA derived from T cells, B-cell-depleted T cells, or PBMCs. The dataset comprised deeply sampled blood TCRbeta repertoires from subjects exposed to, actively infected with, or recovered from COVID-19. The repertoires were released in a freely available public database meant as a resource for research on the immune response to SARS-CoV-2. The samples were drawn from the first 160 participants of the ongoing ImmuneRACE study and from 1,200 or so subjects provided by 6 global collaborators. A de-identified subject ID, COVID-19 status, age in years and sex were almost always included in the sample metadata. Where HLA class I and class II types were available, the types were taken from metadata supplied by the sample provider, not from assay-based typing. General conclusions and limits of the study: The amount of clinical and demographic metadata varied by source and participant and was provided uncurated.

A word on this clone: No antigen is known for it. No much larger clone is present one base from it, and per-base qualities are unavailable.

Between the V and J ends, shortened by 7 bases and 2 bases respectively, the junction contains 16 bases. CDR1 and CDR2, per the germline V gene, are SNHLY and FYNNEI. Measured from the cysteine to the phenylalanine, the CDR3 is 15 residues long. Left in the record is the CDR3 DNA by itself, 45 bases read in frame from the first base. Collaborating institutions collected whole blood in K2EDTA tubes following their own protocols. Collaborator samples were shipped for TCRbeta analysis as frozen whole blood, isolated PBMCs, or DNA extracted from either sample type. TCRbeta CDR3 regions were amplified from genomic DNA by means of the immunoSEQ Assay, a bias-controlled multiplex PCR. Under the source paper's analysis protocol: Within the assay, amplification of reference gene primers was used to estimate how many nucleated cells each sample contained. To quantify the absolute abundance of each unique TCRbeta CDR3 rearrangement, sequence reads were collapsed and filtered. For each sample, productive Simpson clonality was calculated as the square root of Simpson's diversity index across productive rearrangements. Here the immuneACCESS table is served through TCRdb, limited to in-frame sequences with V and J called. Missing clones are a known gap in these copies; in checked studies unresolved V genes cover under half, and the rest lacks a known reason. For V, J and clone size, that table is used; D and trimming come from the DNA. The sample table holds some 160,000 clones, of which about 82% were seen once. The top ten constitute 6.5% of the sample.

The specimen was peripheral blood. Here the chain combines TRBV2 and TRBJ2-3; perhaps TRBD1 is the D gene, with 5 bases matching. The clonotype comes from a man between 65 and 85 years old with active or convalescent COVID-19. CDR3 protein: CASTRVGLPTDTQYF. At the DNA level, the sequence is TGTGCCAGCACCCGAGTGGGGCTGCCCACAGATACGCAGTATTTT.